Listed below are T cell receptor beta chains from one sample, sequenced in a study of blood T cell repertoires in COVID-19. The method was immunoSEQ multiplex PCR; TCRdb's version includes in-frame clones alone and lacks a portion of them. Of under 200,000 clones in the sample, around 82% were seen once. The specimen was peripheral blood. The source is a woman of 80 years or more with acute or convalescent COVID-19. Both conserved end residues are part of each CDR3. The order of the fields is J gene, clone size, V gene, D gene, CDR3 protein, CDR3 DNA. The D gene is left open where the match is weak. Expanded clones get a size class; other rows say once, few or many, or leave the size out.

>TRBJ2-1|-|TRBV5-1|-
CASSFPGNEQFF
TGCGCCAGCAGCTTTCCGGGGAATGAGCAGTTCTTC
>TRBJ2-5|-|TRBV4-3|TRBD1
CASSQDGQGRTETQYF
TGCGCCAGCAGCCAAGACGGACAGGGTCGGACAGAGACCCAGTACTTC
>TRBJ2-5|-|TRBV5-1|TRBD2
CASSSVSGRAEETQYF
TGCGCCAGCAGCTCCGTTAGCGGGAGGGCCGAAGAGACCCAGTACTTC
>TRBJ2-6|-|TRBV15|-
CAASRISSGANVLTF
TGTGCCGCCAGCCGAATTAGCTCTGGGGCCAACGTCCTGACTTTC
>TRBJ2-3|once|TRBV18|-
CASSPPGLRDTQYF
TGTGCCAGCTCACCGCCGGGACTCAGAGATACGCAGTATTTT
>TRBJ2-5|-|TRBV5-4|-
CASSLAGAGETQYF
TGTGCCAGCAGCTTGGCGGGAGCCGGGGAGACCCAGTACTTC
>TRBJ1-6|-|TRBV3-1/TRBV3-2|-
CASSHSQGRDSPLHF
TGTGCCAGCAGCCACAGCCAGGGAAGGGATTCACCCCTCCACTTT
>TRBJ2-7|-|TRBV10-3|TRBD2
CAIRGEGSKDEQYF
TGTGCCATCAGGGGGGAGGGTTCGAAGGACGAGCAGTACTTC
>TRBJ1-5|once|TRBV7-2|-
CASSPPRWAGAVQPQHF
TGTGCCAGCAGCCCCCCACGGTGGGCGGGGGCGGTTCAGCCCCAGCATTTT
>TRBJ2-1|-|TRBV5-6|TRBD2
CASSPGLAETYNEQFF
TGTGCCAGCAGCCCCGGGCTAGCGGAAACCTACAATGAGCAGTTCTTC
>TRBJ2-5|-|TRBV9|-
CASSVLSRAQETQYF
TGTGCCAGCAGCGTACTGAGCAGGGCCCAAGAGACCCAGTACTTC
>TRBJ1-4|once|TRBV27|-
CASRPLGGGNEKLFF
TGTGCCAGCAGGCCCTTGGGGGGAGGGAATGAAAAACTGTTTTTT
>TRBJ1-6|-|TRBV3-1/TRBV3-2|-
CASSQDLVRATSYNSPLHF
TGTGCCAGCAGCCAAGATCTGGTCAGGGCGACCTCCTATAATTCACCCCTCCACTTT
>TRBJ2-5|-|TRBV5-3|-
CARSKKRDSTYQETQYF
TGTGCCAGAAGCAAGAAGAGGGACTCAACGTACCAAGAGACCCAGTACTTC
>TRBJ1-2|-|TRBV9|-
CASSVGEGFPSGYTF
TGTGCCAGCAGCGTAGGGGAGGGGTTCCCCTCTGGCTACACCTTC
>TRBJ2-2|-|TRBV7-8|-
CASSFRHGAGELFF
TGTGCCAGCAGCTTCCGGCACGGGGCCGGGGAGCTGTTTTTT
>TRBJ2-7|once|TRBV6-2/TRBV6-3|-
CASSYSGGHEQYF
TGTGCCAGCAGTTACTCTGGGGGCCACGAGCAGTACTTC
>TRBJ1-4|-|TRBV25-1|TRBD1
CASSEFFDRGDEKLFF
TGTGCCAGCAGTGAATTTTTTGACAGGGGGGACGAAAAACTGTTTTTT
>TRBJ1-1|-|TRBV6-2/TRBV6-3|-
CASSPFVATEAFF
TGTGCCAGCAGTCCCTTTGTGGCCACTGAAGCTTTCTTT
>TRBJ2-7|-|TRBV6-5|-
CASETVYEQYF
TGTGCCAGCGAGACAGTCTACGAGCAGTACTTC
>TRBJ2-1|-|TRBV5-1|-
CASSLDRGAEGEQFF
TGCGCCAGCAGCTTGGACCGGGGGGCTGAGGGTGAGCAGTTCTTC
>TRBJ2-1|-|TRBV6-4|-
CARSGSYNEQFF
TGTGCCAGATCGGGCTCCTACAATGAGCAGTTCTTC
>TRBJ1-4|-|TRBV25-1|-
CASSDWGREKLFF
TGTGCCAGCAGTGACTGGGGGCGGGAAAAACTGTTTTTT
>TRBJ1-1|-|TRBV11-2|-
CASSSEGVGEAFF
TGTGCCAGCAGCTCCGAAGGGGTAGGTGAAGCTTTCTTT
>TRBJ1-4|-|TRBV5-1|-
CASSVGGGEKLFF
TGCGCCAGCAGCGTAGGGGGTGGTGAAAAACTGTTTTTT